This T cell receptor (beta chain) was recovered during a study of shared clonotypes between healthy human individuals (dated by TCRdb to the early 2020s). Looking at the study overall: A couple of women and a few men aged 18 to 49 years were included in the cohort. The study deeply sequenced blood TCR repertoires of about 5 healthy adults to estimate repertoire size and the extent of clonotype sharing between individuals. To increase sequencing depth and limit assay-specific biases, different laboratories used diverse techniques to prepare libraries and sequence TCR repertoires. Per donor, leukapheresis produced somewhere between about 0.9 and 9 billion PBMCs. For each donor, three plates each were used for CD4 naive and CD4 memory, two plates were used for CD8 naive, and one plate was used for CD8 memory. On the study overall, not on this receptor specifically: Pairwise subsampling led to the expectation that sequencing depth would affect the degree of clonotype sharing among donors. Sampling was restricted to blood, and TCR repertoires in tissue are likely to differ from TCR repertoires in blood. Sharing across several donors was observed for approximately 5% of naive CD4, 3.5% of naive CD8, around 2.5% of memory CD4, and roughly 0.43% of memory CD8 clonotypes. Naive subsets generally had larger estimated clonotype richness than memory subsets. Higher generation probabilities were observed for clonotypes shared by all four sorted-subset donors than for non-shared clonotypes. Because the study included a small number of donors, the genetic and exposure-history diversity represented was limited. Rarefaction of sorted-subset datasets indicated incomplete sequencing despite the large sequencing depth.

Healthy HIV-negative adults with no recently reported acute infections or vaccinations were included as donors. All donors were Caucasian adults living in Nashville, Tennessee, USA. CD4+ T cells were enriched by magnetic negative selection, after which naive cells were positively selected on CD45RA and the negative fraction was taken as the memory subset. After blood collection by leukapheresis, PBMCs were isolated using Ficoll-Histopaque density gradient centrifugation and then cryopreserved in the vapor phase of liquid nitrogen. Analytical flow cytometry was used to check the purity and quantity of every magnetically sorted T cell population. Each sorted fraction had its genomic DNA isolated and then quantified by UV absorbance on a Nanodrop 2000c. Using the deep immunoSEQ assay, TCR CDR3 regions were amplified from genomic DNA by multiplex PCR. Genomic DNA extracted from each cell subset was distributed evenly over all wells of several immunoSEQ 96-well plates, and each plate served as one replicate. For sorted subsets, approximately 200 ng of genomic DNA, equivalent to 25,000 to 35,000 T cell genomes, went into each replicate PCR. Purified libraries were quantified with a Qubit 3.0 fluorometer, sized on a Bioanalyzer 2100, and re-quantified with the KAPA Library Quantification kit. Each immunoSEQ 96-well plate was sequenced on its own single-read 150-cycle Illumina NextSeq 550 flow cell. On the authors' methods: The immunoSEQ output contained only junctional sequences without quality scores, so filtering could not match that applied to full-length reads. Sequences were annotated with PyIR, a Python wrapper for IgBLAST v1.9, using IMGT germline references to assign V/J genes and CDR3. Any read was removed if the V/J assignment was weak (E-value above 1e-6), the CDR3 was missing, or the read contained stop codons, out-of-frame junctions, or ambiguous translated residues. V3J clonotypes were defined as sequences sharing the same inferred V gene, J gene, and CDR3 amino acid sequence. Percentage overlap between repertoires was computed as shared unique clonotypes divided by the size of the smaller repertoire. Three approaches were used to assess repertoire richness: RTK rarefaction, the Chao1 estimator, and Recon v2.1 estimates of unobserved clonotypes. Generation probabilities for all TCRbeta clonotypes obtained by the gDNA method from a handful of donors were computed using OLGA. In TCRdb, the immuneACCESS table is reduced to in-frame sequences with V and J assigned. These tables do not hold every clone; where another copy was compared, an unresolved V gene accounts for under half, and the others remain unexplained. Clone size and V and J calls were adopted from that table, with D and trimming inferred from the DNA. The sample has roughly 2.2 million clones on record, about nine tenths of them singletons. The top ten clonotypes cover approximately 0.41% of the sample.

V and J lose 2 bases and 2 bases, and a span of 6 bases separates them. Counted from cysteine to phenylalanine, this CDR3 has 13 amino acids. Only the CDR3 part of the read is kept: 39 bases, read in frame from the first base. The germline V gene (reference sequence) yields MNHNY for CDR1 and SVGAGI for CDR2. A word on this clone: What this receptor recognizes is not known. Base qualities are not provided; no much larger clone lies one nucleotide away. This CDR3 is also generated by other DNA sequences in the sample.

Sequenced: naive CD4+ T cells from PBMCs. The cell subset or site label corresponds to: CD45RA+ positively selected. The rearranged chain carries TRBV6-6 and TRBJ1-1, with no D gene named confidently. This TCR derives from a man in his late teens or twenties in good health. Some clones in this sample may be carry-over from other donors' samples. The CDR3 amino acid sequence is: CASSYGSNTEAFF. The bases are TGTGCCAGCAGTTACGGGAGTAACACTGAAGCTTTCTTT.